Each of the 32 T cell receptor beta chains below was sequenced from the same sample in a study of cytomegalovirus exposure and HLA in healthy donors. Researchers ran the PCR with 60 Vbeta and 13 Jbeta primers. The method was immunoSEQ multiplex PCR; TCRdb's version includes in-frame clones alone and lacks a portion of them. The repertoire has about 40,000 clones, 66% of them found once; the top ten carry around 18%. The sequenced sample was PBMCs. Receptors were obtained from a middle-aged man in good health and CMV-seropositive.

DNA of the CDR3: TGTGCCAGCAGCGTAGGGACAGCCTATGGCTACACCTTC. Its protein is CASSVGTAYGYTF. J is TRBJ1-2 and V is TRBV9; perhaps TRBD1 as D (6 bases). The CDR3 has 13 amino acids. Germline loops: CDR1 SGDLS, CDR2 YYNGEE. V shed 0 bases and J shed 4 bases, with 7 bases lying between them.

V and J are TRBV7-9 and TRBJ2-7, with TRBD2 matching 9 bases. With V trimmed by 7 bases and J by 0 bases, 7 bases remained unmatched. Germline-derived CDR1 and CDR2 are SEHNR and FQNEAQ (reference sequence). The CDR3 totals 15 residues. CDR3 sequence (DNA): TGTGCCAGCAACCAAGGCGGGGGGGCCTCCTACGAGCAGTACTTC. Translating gives CASNQGGGASYEQYF.

The chain couples TRBV2 to TRBJ2-6, with D possibly being TRBD2 (5 bases). CDR3 length equals 14 residues. Per the germline V gene, CDR1 is SNHLY and CDR2 is FYNNEI. V shed 8 bases and J shed 4 bases, with 12 bases lying between them. As DNA, the CDR3 is TGTGCCAGCCATCGGGATGGCGGGGCCAACGTCCTGACTTTC. It codes for CASHRDGGANVLTF.

The genes are TRBV7-9 and TRBJ2-5; 9 positions agree with TRBD1. The CDR3 extends over 13 amino acids. Germline-derived CDR1 and CDR2 are SEHNR and FQNEAQ (reference sequence). Germline trimming cut 6 bases from V and 6 bases from J; bases unmatched to any gene: 5. CDR3 region: CASSPGQGKTQYF. CDR3 DNA sequence: TGTGCCAGCAGTCCCGGACAGGGGAAGACCCAGTACTTC.

This clone came up a few times. The chain carries TRBV28 and TRBJ1-1; D not certain. Trimming pared 6 bases from V and 5 bases from J, leaving 10 bases between. The germline CDR1 and CDR2 sequences are MDHEN and SYDVKM. This CDR3 has 12 residues. DNA of the CDR3: TGTGCCAGCAGGGGAGTTAGGACTGAAGCTTTCTTT. Translated, it gives CASRGVRTEAFF.

The chain employs TRBV29-1 and TRBJ2-3; 9 bases match TRBD1. Per germline, CDR1 SQVTM and CDR2 ANQGSEA. This CDR3 contains 13 residues. The CDR3: CSSGTGSTDTQYF. CDR3 sequence (DNA): TGCAGTTCCGGGACAGGGAGCACAGATACGCAGTATTTT.

This clone came up a few times. The chain employs TRBV6-5 and TRBJ1-4, with D perhaps TRBD1 (6 bases). The V and J ends lost 5 bases and 4 bases respectively, with 11 bases between them. The CDR3 runs 14 residues. Looked up from germline, CDR1 is MNHEY and CDR2 is SVGAGI. CDR3 sequence: CASSRTEYNEKLFF. CDR3 DNA sequence: TGTGCCAGCAGTCGGACAGAGTATAATGAAAAACTGTTTTTT.

The V gene is TRBV5-1, the J gene TRBJ2-7; D might be TRBD2 (6 bases). The CDR3 contains 14 residues. V lost 0 bases and J 6 bases, leaving 13 bases between the germline ends. The germline V gene encodes CDR1 SGHRS and CDR2 YFSETQ. The CDR3, as DNA: TGCGCCAGCAGCTTGGCATGGAGGGCAGGCGAGCAGTACTTC. Its translation is CASSLAWRAGEQYF.

The chain is built from TRBV7-9 and TRBJ1-5, with 9 bases fitting TRBD1. From germline, CDR1 is SEHNR and CDR2 FQNEAQ (reference sequence). The CDR3 totals 16 residues. V gave up 5 bases and J gave up 2 bases; unmatched junction bases: 7. The CDR3 protein is CASSPGTGLGNQPQHF. The CDR3 DNA reads as TGTGCCAGCAGCCCCGGGACAGGGCTAGGCAATCAGCCCCAGCATTTT.

The chain combines TRBV7-6 with TRBJ2-5; 10 bases agree with TRBD1. Germline V gene lookup returns CDR1 SGHVS and CDR2 FNYEAQ. This CDR3 has 14 amino acids. Trimming cost V 1 base and J 10 bases; bases outside gene matches: 6. The CDR3 here is CASSLGDRGRDQYF. DNA for the CDR3: TGTGCCAGCAGCTTAGGTGACAGGGGGCGAGACCAGTACTTC.

In its sample, this clone was seen a few times. This chain links TRBV10-3 with TRBJ2-3; 13 bases align to TRBD2. V shed 3 bases and J 8 bases; nucleotides not matched to a gene: 11. The CDR3 is made up of 17 amino acids. Germline CDR1 is ENHRY and CDR2 is SYGVKD. The CDR3 sequence: CAISDQTSGGAFGTQYF. The CDR3 nucleotides are TGTGCCATCAGTGATCAAACTAGCGGGGGGGCCTTCGGTACGCAGTATTTT.

This clone was detected once. The rearrangement links TRBV6-6 to TRBJ1-2; no definite D call. Germline CDR1 reads MNHNY; CDR2 reads SVGAGI (reference sequence). V lost 11 bases and J lost 3, with 13 bases in between. The CDR3 runs to 12 residues. CDR3 bases: TGTGCCGGGCTCGGGGATGACTATGGCTACACCTTC. This gives the protein CAGLGDDYGYTF.

CDR3 sequence reads: CASSGGGGEQFF. The CDR3 bases are TGTGCCAGCAGCGGCGGTGGAGGTGAGCAGTTCTTC. The chain couples TRBV7-3 to TRBJ2-1; possible D gene TRBD2, 5 bases. Per germline, CDR1 SGHTA and CDR2 FQGTGA. CDR3 size: 12 residues. Trimming stripped 5 bases from V and 9 bases from J, with 11 bases between.

This clone has only one observation. The rearrangement joins TRBV9 to TRBJ1-5, with D tentatively TRBD1 (5 bases). Per germline, CDR1 SGDLS and CDR2 YYNGEE. CDR3 length equals 13 residues. V lost 5 bases and J 6 bases, leaving 12 bases between the germline ends. The CDR3 sequence is CASSGSDSQPQHF. CDR3 bases: TGTGCCAGCAGTGGGTCTGACAGTCAGCCCCAGCATTTT.

The V gene is TRBV6-1, the J gene TRBJ2-5; the D gene is possibly TRBD2 (5 bases). Trimming removed 4 bases from V and 4 bases from J, with 13 bases in between. The CDR3 covers 14 residues. Germline CDR1 is MNHNS and CDR2 is SASEGT. The CDR3 region has the DNA TGTGCCAGCAGTGGGAGGTTGGGCCGAGAGACCCAGTACTTC. As protein: CASSGRLGRETQYF.

V is TRBV7-3 and J is TRBJ1-6; 10 bases are shared with TRBD1. V lost 5 bases and J lost 8; bases outside the gene matches: 6. The CDR3 is 15 amino acids. Germline CDR1 and CDR2: SGHTA and FQGTGA. CDR3 sequence: CASSASGQGYSPLHF. The CDR3 DNA sequence: TGTGCCAGCAGCGCATCGGGACAGGGGTATTCACCCCTCCACTTT.

CDR3 nucleotides: TGTGCCAGCAGCTTTTGGGACAGCGTGAACACTGAAGCTTTCTTT. It codes for CASSFWDSVNTEAFF. The chain couples TRBV7-2 to TRBJ1-1; 7 bases align to TRBD1. Germline V gives CDR1 SGHTA, CDR2 FQGNSA. CDR3 size: 15 residues. After removal of 3 bases from V and 0 bases from J, the junction contained 4 bases not matched to a gene.

The chain employs TRBV6-5 and TRBJ2-5, with D possibly being TRBD2 (5 bases). CDR3 length: 16 amino acids. Trimming removed 0 bases from V and 1 base from J, with 12 bases in between. Germline V gives CDR1 MNHEY, CDR2 SVGAGI. The CDR3 DNA reads as TGTGCCAGCAGTTACTCGACGGGGTATGCCCAAGAGACCCAGTACTTC. Amino acids: CASSYSTGYAQETQYF.

V gene TRBV5-6 combines with J gene TRBJ1-5, with D possibly matching TRBD1 (6 bases). The CDR3 has 14 residues. CDR1 is SGHDT and CDR2 is YYEEEE in the germline V gene. V lost 3 bases and J 2 bases, leaving 9 bases between the germline ends. The CDR3 sequence is CASSWGQGNQPQHF. DNA for the CDR3: TGTGCCAGCAGCTGGGGGCAGGGCAATCAGCCCCAGCATTTT.

This rearrangement joins TRBV6-1 to TRBJ1-1; perhaps TRBD1 as D (6 bases). V shed 4 bases and J shed 1 base, with 13 bases lying between them. Germline V CDR1 and CDR2: MNHNS, SASEGT. The CDR3 extends over 15 amino acids. DNA of the CDR3: TGTGCCAGCAGTGTAGGGGACAACCAGAACACTGAAGCTTTCTTT. Translation: CASSVGDNQNTEAFF.

This chain joins TRBV25-1 and TRBJ1-3; D may be TRBD1 (5 bases). Trimming pared 4 bases from V and 0 bases from J, leaving 13 bases between. Germline CDR1 and CDR2: MGHDK and SYGVNS. The CDR3 has 16 amino acids. The CDR3 loop reads CASSGAGTYSGNTIYF. The CDR3 coding sequence is TGTGCCAGCAGTGGGGCCGGGACTTACTCTGGAAACACCATATATTTT.

The chain combines TRBV11-3 with TRBJ2-7; TRBD1 is a possible D gene (5 bases). This CDR3 is 13 amino acids long. CDR1 is SGHNT and CDR2 is YENEEA in the germline V gene. V shed 3 bases and J shed 9 bases, with 15 bases lying between them. For the CDR3, the DNA is TGTGCCAGCAGCTTGTACAGGTCCCTCGGGCAGTACTTC. Its protein product is CASSLYRSLGQYF.

The chain uses TRBV2 and TRBJ2-3; 12 bases align to TRBD2. The V gene's germline CDR1 is SNHLY and CDR2 FYNNEI. The trim removed 5 bases at V and 4 bases at J, leaving 4 bases unmatched. This CDR3 is 15 amino acids long. The CDR3 DNA follows: TGTGCCAGCAGTAGACTAGCGGGGGATCCAGATACGCAGTATTTT. This sequence encodes CASSRLAGDPDTQYF. The whole variable domain, remainder taken from reference TRBV2 and TRBJ2-3, is EPEVTQTPSHQVTQMGQEVILRCVPISNHLYFYWYRQILGQKVEFLVSFYNNEISEKSEIFDDQFSVERPDGSNFTLKIRSTKLEDSAMYFCASSRLAGDPDTQYFGPGTRLTVL.

The J gene is TRBJ1-2, the V gene TRBV19; D remains unclear. The CDR3 is 14 residues long. Germline V gives CDR1 LNHDA, CDR2 SQIVND (reference sequence). The V end was cut by 3 bases, the J end by 5 bases, with 13 bases between. The CDR3 loop reads CASSIGEVAYGYTF. The CDR3 DNA reads TGTGCCAGTAGTATTGGGGAGGTCGCATATGGCTACACCTTC.

This clone was picked up a small number of times. The rearrangement joins TRBV6-5 to TRBJ2-7; 9 bases match TRBD1. The V gene's germline CDR1 is MNHEY and CDR2 SVGAGI. Trimming removed 4 bases from V and 4 bases from J; junction bases left unmatched: 5. The length of the CDR3 is 14 residues. The CDR3: CASSFHRGPYEQYF. CDR3 DNA sequence: TGTGCCAGCAGTTTCCACAGGGGGCCATACGAGCAGTACTTC.

The chain couples TRBV28 to TRBJ1-2; D uncertain. Trimming took off 3 bases at V and 13 bases at J, with 18 bases between the two ends. The germline gives CDR1 MDHEN, CDR2 SYDVKM. This CDR3 is 13 amino acids long. The chain's CDR3 is CASSFRGDTFCTF. The CDR3 DNA sequence: TGTGCCAGCAGTTTCCGGGGAGACACCTTTTGCACCTTC.

The CDR3 here is CASSKLNRLDAFF. The CDR3 DNA reads as TGTGCCAGCAGCAAATTAAACAGGTTGGATGCTTTCTTT. The genes are TRBV21-1 and TRBJ1-1; whether TRBD1, the table's D call, matches the DNA was not checked. TRBV21-1 is an annotated pseudogene. The CDR3 is 13 amino acids.

The chain has TRBV6-1 and TRBJ1-5, with 7 bases aligning to TRBD1. The CDR3 extends over 13 amino acids. Germline V gives CDR1 MNHNS, CDR2 SASEGT. The ends lost 8 bases at V and 3 bases at J; junction bases unmatched: 4. CDR3 loop: CASSGQNNQPQHF. The CDR3 DNA is TGTGCCAGCTCGGGACAGAACAATCAGCCCCAGCATTTT.

V usage is TRBV23-1 and J usage is TRBJ2-1; D is ambiguous. TRBV23-1 is filed as an ORF, its function uncertain. This CDR3 has 11 residues. V was clipped by 4 bases and J by 9 bases, with 7 bases between them. This CDR3 reads CASSRGCEQFF. CDR3 sequence (DNA): TGCGCCAGCAGTCGCGGATGTGAGCAGTTCTTC.

The chain couples TRBV29-1 to TRBJ1-2; a weak D match, TRBD1 (6 bases). The germline gives CDR1 SQVTM, CDR2 ANQGSEA. The CDR3 contains 13 residues. Trimming stripped 3 bases from V and 4 bases from J, with 12 bases between. CDR3 coding DNA: TGCAGCGTTGAGAAGGGGGTAGGCTATGGCTACACCTTC. Its translation is CSVEKGVGYGYTF.

The V gene is TRBV7-8, the J gene TRBJ2-5, with 12 bases aligning to TRBD2. CDR1 SGHVS and CDR2 FQNEAQ come from the germline V gene. The trim removed 4 bases at V and 1 base at J, leaving 10 bases unmatched. The CDR3 extends over 18 amino acids. CDR3 in DNA: TGTGCCAGCAGCTCCACGACTAGCGGGGGCCGCTTCCAAGAGACCCAGTACTTC. Its translation: CASSSTTSGGRFQETQYF. Looking up the rest from reference TRBV7-8 and TRBJ2-5 gives the full variable domain: GAGVSQSPRYKVAKRGQDVALRCDPISGHVSLFWYQQALGQGPEFLTYFQNEAQLDKSGLPSDRFFAERPEGSVSTLKIQRTQQEDSAVYLCASSSTTSGGRFQETQYFGPGTRLLVL.

This chain joins TRBV28 and TRBJ2-4; no reliable D call. With 6 bases removed from V and 3 bases from J, the gap between germline ends came to 15 bases. CDR1 and CDR2 (germline): MDHEN, SYDVKM. The CDR3 sequence is 15 residues long. The CDR3, as DNA: TGTGCCAGCAGCCTTCGGGTGGTAGGCAAAAACATTCAGTACTTC. As protein: CASSLRVVGKNIQYF.